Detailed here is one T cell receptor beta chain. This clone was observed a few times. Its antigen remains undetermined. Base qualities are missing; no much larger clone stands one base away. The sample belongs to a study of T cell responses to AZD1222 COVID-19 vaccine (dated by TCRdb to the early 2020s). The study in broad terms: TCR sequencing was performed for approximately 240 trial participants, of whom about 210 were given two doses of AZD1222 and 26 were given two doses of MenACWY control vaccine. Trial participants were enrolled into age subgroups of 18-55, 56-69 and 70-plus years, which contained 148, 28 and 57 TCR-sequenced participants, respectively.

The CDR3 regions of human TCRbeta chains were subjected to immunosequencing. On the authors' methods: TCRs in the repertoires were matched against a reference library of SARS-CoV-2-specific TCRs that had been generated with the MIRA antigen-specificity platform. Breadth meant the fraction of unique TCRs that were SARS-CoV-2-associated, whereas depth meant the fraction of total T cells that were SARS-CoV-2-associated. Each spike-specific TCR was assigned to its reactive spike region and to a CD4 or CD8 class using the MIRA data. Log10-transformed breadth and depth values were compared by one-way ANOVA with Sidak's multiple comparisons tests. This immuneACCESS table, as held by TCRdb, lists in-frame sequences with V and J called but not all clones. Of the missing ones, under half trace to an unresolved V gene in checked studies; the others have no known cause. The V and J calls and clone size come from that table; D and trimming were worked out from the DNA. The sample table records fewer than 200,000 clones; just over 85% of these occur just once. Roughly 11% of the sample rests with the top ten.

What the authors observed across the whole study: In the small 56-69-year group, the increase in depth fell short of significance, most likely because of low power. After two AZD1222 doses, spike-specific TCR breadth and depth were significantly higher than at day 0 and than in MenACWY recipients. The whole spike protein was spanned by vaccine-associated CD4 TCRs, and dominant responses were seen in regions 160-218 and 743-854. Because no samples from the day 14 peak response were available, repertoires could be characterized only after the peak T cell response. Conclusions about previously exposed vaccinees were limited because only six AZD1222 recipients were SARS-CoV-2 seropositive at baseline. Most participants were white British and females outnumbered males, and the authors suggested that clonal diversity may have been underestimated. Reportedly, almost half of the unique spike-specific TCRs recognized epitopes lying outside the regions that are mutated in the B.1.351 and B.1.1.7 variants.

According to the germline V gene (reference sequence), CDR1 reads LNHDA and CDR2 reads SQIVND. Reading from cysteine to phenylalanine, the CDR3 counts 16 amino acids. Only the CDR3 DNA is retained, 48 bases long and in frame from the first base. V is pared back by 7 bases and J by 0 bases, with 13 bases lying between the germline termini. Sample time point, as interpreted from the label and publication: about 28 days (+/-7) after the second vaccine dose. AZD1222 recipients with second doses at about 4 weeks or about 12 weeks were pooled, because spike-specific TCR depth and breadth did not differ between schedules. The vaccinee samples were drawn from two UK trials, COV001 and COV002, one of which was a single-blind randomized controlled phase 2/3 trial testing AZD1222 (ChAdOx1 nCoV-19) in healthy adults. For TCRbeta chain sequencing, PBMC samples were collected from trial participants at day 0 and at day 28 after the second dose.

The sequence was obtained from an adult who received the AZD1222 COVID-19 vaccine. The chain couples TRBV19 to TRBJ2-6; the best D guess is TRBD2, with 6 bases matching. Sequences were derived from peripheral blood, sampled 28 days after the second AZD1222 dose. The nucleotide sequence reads TGTGCCAGTACCCCCTACGGGAGCTCTGGGGCCAACGTCCTGACTTTC. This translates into CASTPYGSSGANVLTF.